These 12 T cell receptor beta chains share one sample of origin, sequenced in a study of response to subunit inactivated influenza vaccine. Each CDR3 protein is one row after TCRdb ran MiXCR on the RT-PCR reads. The table has more than 700,000 distinct CDR3 sequences, less than 25% seen once. Here the sequenced sample was PBMCs from blood, taken 4 to 6 days after vaccination. These TCRs come from a man aged 45 to 65 who received an inactivated influenza vaccine.

This clonotype occurred once. The chain couples TRBV7-2 to TRBJ2-7; D is unresolved. Germline V CDR1 and CDR2: SGHTA, FQGNSA. V was clipped by 0 bases and J by 6 bases, with 18 bases between them. The CDR3 spans 16 residues. DNA of the CDR3: TGTGCCAGCAGCTTAGCGGACCCGGGCGTCAAAGGCGAGCAGTACTTC. This translates into CASSLADPGVKGEQYF.

This clonotype appeared many times. This chain links TRBV15 with TRBJ2-1; 16 nucleotides agree with TRBD2. The V segment lost 0 bases and the J segment 0 bases; nucleotides outside the gene matches: 8. Germline assignment: CDR1 LNHNV and CDR2 YYDKDF (reference sequence). The CDR3 has 21 amino acids. The DNA for the CDR3 is TGTGCCACCAGCAGAGATCAAATGGGACTAGCGGGAGGGAGCTCCTACAATGAGCAGTTCTTC. It yields the protein CATSRDQMGLAGGSSYNEQFF.

This clonotype was observed many times. The chain links TRBV5-1 to TRBJ2-7; 7 positions agree with TRBD1. The CDR3 is 16 residues long. In germline, CDR1 is SGHRS, CDR2 YFSETQ. The trim removed 4 bases at V and 0 bases at J, leaving 10 bases unmatched. DNA of the CDR3: TGCGCCAGCAGCGAAACAGGGGTCCTCTCCTCCTACGAGCAGTACTTC. It yields the protein CASSETGVLSSYEQYF.

The chain combines TRBV20-1 with TRBJ2-1, with a tentative D call TRBD2 (6 bases). Trimming cost V 5 bases and J 15 bases, with 17 bases left between them. From germline, CDR1 is DFQATT and CDR2 SNEGSKA (reference sequence). The CDR3 loop spans 11 amino acids. CDR3 amino acids: CSAPRRLGLFF. As DNA, the CDR3 is TGCAGTGCTCCCCGGAGACTAGGATTGTTCTTC.

V usage is TRBV4-1 and J usage is TRBJ2-1, with a possible D match to TRBD2 (7 bases). V gave up 3 bases and J gave up 9 bases, with 27 bases separating them. In germline, CDR1 is MGHRA, CDR2 YSYEKL. The CDR3 has 18 residues. The CDR3 loop reads CASSHLLGGGGSRGEQFF. The CDR3 DNA reads TGCGCCAGCAGCCACCTATTGGGGGGCGGCGGGAGTCGTGGTGAGCAGTTCTTC.

The chain couples TRBV19 to TRBJ2-1, with 10 bases matching TRBD2. Germline loops: CDR1 LNHDA, CDR2 SQIVND (reference sequence). CDR3 length: 16 amino acids. After removal of 6 bases from V and 8 bases from J, the junction contained 13 bases not matched to a gene. The CDR3 region has the DNA TGTGCCAGTAGAGGACGGTTAGCGGGAGGTTTCGATGAGCAGTTCTTC. It encodes CASRGRLAGGFDEQFF. Supplemented by reference TRBV19 and TRBJ2-1, the full variable domain reads DGGITQSPKYLFRKEGQNVTLSCEQNLNHDAMYWYRQDPGQGLRLIYYSQIVNDFQKGDIAEGYSVSREKKESFPLTVTSAQKNPTAFYLCASRGRLAGGFDEQFFGPGTRLTVL.

This clonotype came up a few times. V usage is TRBV20-1 and J usage is TRBJ2-3, with 9 bases matching TRBD2. The J segment lost 6 bases and the V segment lost 7 bases, leaving 11 bases of the junction unmatched. The germline gives CDR1 DFQATT, CDR2 SNEGSKA (reference sequence). The CDR3 has 14 amino acids. The CDR3 sequence is CSVPGLARSDTQYF. The DNA of the CDR3 is TGCAGTGTTCCGGGACTAGCAAGAAGTGATACGCAGTATTTT.

The rearrangement links TRBV5-1 to TRBJ2-5; D unresolved. Germline CDR1 is SGHRS and CDR2 is YFSETQ. The CDR3 runs to 14 residues. Trimming took 0 bases from V and 7 from J, leaving 13 bases between them. CDR3 sequence: CASSLAGLKVTQYF. In DNA form, the CDR3 reads TGCGCCAGCAGCTTGGCCGGGCTGAAAGTGACCCAGTACTTC.

This clonotype showed up many times. The CDR3 DNA reads as TGTGCCACCAGCAGATTCGAAGGGGTAGCGGGGGGGAATGAGCAGTTCTTC. It translates to CATSRFEGVAGGNEQFF. The rearrangement links TRBV15 to TRBJ2-1; 11 bases fit TRBD2. The CDR3 is 17 residues long. The ends lost 2 bases at V and 7 bases at J; junction bases unmatched: 10. Germline V gene sequence: CDR1 LNHNV, CDR2 YYDKDF (reference sequence).

The genes are TRBV20-1 and TRBJ2-1, with D perhaps TRBD2 (5 bases). There are 14 residues in the CDR3. Trimming took 0 bases from V and 8 from J, leaving 14 bases between them. Germline CDR1 and CDR2: DFQATT and SNEGSKA (reference sequence). The CDR3 sequence is CSARDLGVGDEQFF. The CDR3 DNA follows: TGCAGTGCTAGAGATCTTGGAGTCGGGGATGAGCAGTTCTTC.

The chain carries TRBV19 and TRBJ2-2; D is possibly TRBD2 (5 bases). CDR1 is LNHDA and CDR2 is SQIVND in the germline V gene (reference sequence). The V end lost 6 bases, the J end lost 6 bases, and 14 bases lay between the germline ends. The CDR3 length is 14 residues. As DNA, the CDR3 is TGTGCCAGTAGCAAAAAAGCGGAAGCCGGGGAGCTGTTTTTT. It yields the protein CASSKKAEAGELFF.

The chain links TRBV12-3 or TRBV12-4 to TRBJ2-1; 8 bases match TRBD2. V shed 3 bases and J 3 bases; nucleotides not matched to a gene: 1. This CDR3 contains 14 residues. CDR3 nucleotides: TGTGCCAGCAGTTTCGGGGGGGACTACAATGAGCAGTTCTTC. It translates to CASSFGGDYNEQFF.